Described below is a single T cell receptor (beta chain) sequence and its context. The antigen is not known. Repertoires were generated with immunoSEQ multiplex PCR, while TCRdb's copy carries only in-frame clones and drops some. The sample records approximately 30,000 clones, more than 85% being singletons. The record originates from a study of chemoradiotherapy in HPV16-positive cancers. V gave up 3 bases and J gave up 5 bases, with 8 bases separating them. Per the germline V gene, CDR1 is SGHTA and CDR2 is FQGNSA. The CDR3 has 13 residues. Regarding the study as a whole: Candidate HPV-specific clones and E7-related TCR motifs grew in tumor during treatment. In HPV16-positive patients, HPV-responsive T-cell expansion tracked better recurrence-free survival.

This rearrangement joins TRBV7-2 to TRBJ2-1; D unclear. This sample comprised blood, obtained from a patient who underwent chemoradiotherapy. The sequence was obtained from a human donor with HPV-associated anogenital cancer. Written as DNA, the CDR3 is TGTGCCAGCAGCTTCCCCCGTAACAATGAGCAGTTCTTC. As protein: CASSFPRNNEQFF.